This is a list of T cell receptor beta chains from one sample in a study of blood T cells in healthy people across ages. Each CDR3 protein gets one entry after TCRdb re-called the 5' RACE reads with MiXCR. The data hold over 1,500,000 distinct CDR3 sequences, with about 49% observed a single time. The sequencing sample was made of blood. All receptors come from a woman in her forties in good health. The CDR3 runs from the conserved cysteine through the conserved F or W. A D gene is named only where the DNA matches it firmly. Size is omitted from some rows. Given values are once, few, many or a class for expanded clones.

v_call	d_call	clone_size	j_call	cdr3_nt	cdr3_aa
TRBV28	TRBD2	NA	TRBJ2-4	TGTGCCAGCAGTTTATCGACTAGCGGGGCGAGGGAGCAGTACTTC	CASSLSTSGAREQYF
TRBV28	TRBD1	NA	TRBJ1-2	TGTGCCAGCAGTCCTGCCGGGGACAGGGCGGTAGGCTATGGCTACACCTTC	CASSPAGDRAVGYGYTF
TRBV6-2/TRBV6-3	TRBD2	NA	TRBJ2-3	TGTGCCAGCCGGGGGGGGTCTGTGGATACGCAGTATTTT	CASRGGSVDTQYF
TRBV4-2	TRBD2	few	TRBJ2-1	TGTGCCAGCAGCCAAGATTCCCCGGGACTAGCACCGTTCTTC	CASSQDSPGLAPFF
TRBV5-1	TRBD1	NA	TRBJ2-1	TGCGCCAGCAGCATGGACGGACAGGGAGGCGTTTTAAATGAGCAGTTCTTC	CASSMDGQGGVLNEQFF
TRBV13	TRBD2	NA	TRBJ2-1	TGTGCCAGCAGCACCCGAGCGGGGGGTTGGGACAATGAGCAGTTCTTC	CASSTRAGGWDNEQFF
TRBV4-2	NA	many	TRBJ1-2	TGTGCCAGCAGCCCCGGTGGAAGCGGCTACACCTTC	CASSPGGSGYTF
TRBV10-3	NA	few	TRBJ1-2	TGTGCCATCAGTGCTGGCGAGAGCTATGGCTACACCTTC	CAISAGESYGYTF
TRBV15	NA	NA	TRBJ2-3	TGTGCCACCGAGACCGGACAGTCGGCAGATACGCAGTATTTT	CATETGQSADTQYF
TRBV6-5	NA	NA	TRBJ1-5	TGTGCCAGCAGTTTAGAGTTCGGACGTGGTCAGCCCCAGCATTTT	CASSLEFGRGQPQHF
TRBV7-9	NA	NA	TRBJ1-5	TGTGCCAGCAGCTCCGACTGGGGAGACTGGAGCAATCAGCCCCAGCATTTT	CASSSDWGDWSNQPQHF
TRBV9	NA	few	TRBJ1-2	TGTGCCAGCAGTGTTGGGAGTAGCTATGGCTACACCTTC	CASSVGSSYGYTF
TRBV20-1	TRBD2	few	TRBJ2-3	TGCAGTGCCACCCGGACTAGCGGGGCAGATACGCAGTATTTT	CSATRTSGADTQYF
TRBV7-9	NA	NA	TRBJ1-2	TGTGCCAGCAGCTTAGCAACTAGTGCACTCTATGGCTACACCTTC	CASSLATSALYGYTF
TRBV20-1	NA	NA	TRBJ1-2	TGCAGTGCTAGAGGCGCAGGTTCTGGTCTAGGCTATGGCTACACCTTC	CSARGAGSGLGYGYTF
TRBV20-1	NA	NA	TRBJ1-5	TGCAGTGCTAGCAAAGGAACAGACCTGTGGGGCAATCAGCCCCAGCATTTT	CSASKGTDLWGNQPQHF
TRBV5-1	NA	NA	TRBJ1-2	TGCGCCAGCAGCTTGGACAGGGTTCAGGGCTATGGCTACACCTTC	CASSLDRVQGYGYTF
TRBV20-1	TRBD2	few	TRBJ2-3	TGCAGTGCTACGGGGACTAGCGGGGTACCTAGCACAGATACGCAGTATTTT	CSATGTSGVPSTDTQYF
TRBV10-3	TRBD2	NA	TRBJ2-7	TGTGCCATCAGTGACCCCGGGAGGGGCGAGCAGTACTTC	CAISDPGRGEQYF
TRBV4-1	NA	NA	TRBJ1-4	TGCGCCAGCAGCCAGGGTTCCCAGGAGGCTGGAGAAAAACTGTTTTTT	CASSQGSQEAGEKLFF
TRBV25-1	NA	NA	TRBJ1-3	TGTGCCAGCAGTGAATGGGGAGGCTCTGGAAACACCATATATTTT	CASSEWGGSGNTIYF
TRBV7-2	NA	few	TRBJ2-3	TGTGCCAGCAGCCCCGGACTGACTAACACAGATACGCAGTATTTT	CASSPGLTNTDTQYF
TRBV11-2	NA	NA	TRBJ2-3	TGTGCCAGCAGTCGGTGGGTCAGCACAGATACGCAGTATTTT	CASSRWVSTDTQYF
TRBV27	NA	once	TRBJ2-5	TGTGCCAGCAGTTTATTCACCGTCTCGACAGCTCCCCAAGAGACCCAGTACTTC	CASSLFTVSTAPQETQYF